This record concerns one T cell receptor beta chain sequence. No antigen is known for it. This record belongs to a study of shared clonotypes between healthy human individuals. At the level of the study: For every donor, three CD4 naive, three CD4 memory, two CD8 naive and one CD8 memory plates were used. Notes on the study in general: For naive CD4 cells, roughly 5.5% of clonotypes were shared across a few donors. Generation probabilities of non-shared clonotypes were lower (relative to those shared by all four donors).

Terminally differentiated effector memory CD45RA+ cells were left out of the naive CD8 fraction, which was CD45RO-negative and positively selected for CCR7. Repertoires were generated with immunoSEQ multiplex PCR, while TCRdb's copy carries only in-frame clones and drops some. The sample lists about 2.1 million clones; 90% to 95% were seen once. The CDR3 has 16 amino acids. V lost 6 bases to trimming and J lost 12 bases; unmatched junction nucleotides: 21. CDR1 and CDR2 (germline): MNHEY, SMNVEV (reference sequence). The rearrangement uses TRBV27 and TRBJ2-7; TRBD2 matches at 9 bases. The sample comprised naive CD8+ T cells from PBMCs. The receptor was isolated from a man in his late teens or twenties in good health. Some clones in this sample may be carry-over from other donors' samples. The CDR3: CASSPFTASGDIRLYF. CDR3 DNA sequence: TGTGCCAGCAGCCCCTTTACGGCTAGCGGGGACATCAGGTTGTACTTC.